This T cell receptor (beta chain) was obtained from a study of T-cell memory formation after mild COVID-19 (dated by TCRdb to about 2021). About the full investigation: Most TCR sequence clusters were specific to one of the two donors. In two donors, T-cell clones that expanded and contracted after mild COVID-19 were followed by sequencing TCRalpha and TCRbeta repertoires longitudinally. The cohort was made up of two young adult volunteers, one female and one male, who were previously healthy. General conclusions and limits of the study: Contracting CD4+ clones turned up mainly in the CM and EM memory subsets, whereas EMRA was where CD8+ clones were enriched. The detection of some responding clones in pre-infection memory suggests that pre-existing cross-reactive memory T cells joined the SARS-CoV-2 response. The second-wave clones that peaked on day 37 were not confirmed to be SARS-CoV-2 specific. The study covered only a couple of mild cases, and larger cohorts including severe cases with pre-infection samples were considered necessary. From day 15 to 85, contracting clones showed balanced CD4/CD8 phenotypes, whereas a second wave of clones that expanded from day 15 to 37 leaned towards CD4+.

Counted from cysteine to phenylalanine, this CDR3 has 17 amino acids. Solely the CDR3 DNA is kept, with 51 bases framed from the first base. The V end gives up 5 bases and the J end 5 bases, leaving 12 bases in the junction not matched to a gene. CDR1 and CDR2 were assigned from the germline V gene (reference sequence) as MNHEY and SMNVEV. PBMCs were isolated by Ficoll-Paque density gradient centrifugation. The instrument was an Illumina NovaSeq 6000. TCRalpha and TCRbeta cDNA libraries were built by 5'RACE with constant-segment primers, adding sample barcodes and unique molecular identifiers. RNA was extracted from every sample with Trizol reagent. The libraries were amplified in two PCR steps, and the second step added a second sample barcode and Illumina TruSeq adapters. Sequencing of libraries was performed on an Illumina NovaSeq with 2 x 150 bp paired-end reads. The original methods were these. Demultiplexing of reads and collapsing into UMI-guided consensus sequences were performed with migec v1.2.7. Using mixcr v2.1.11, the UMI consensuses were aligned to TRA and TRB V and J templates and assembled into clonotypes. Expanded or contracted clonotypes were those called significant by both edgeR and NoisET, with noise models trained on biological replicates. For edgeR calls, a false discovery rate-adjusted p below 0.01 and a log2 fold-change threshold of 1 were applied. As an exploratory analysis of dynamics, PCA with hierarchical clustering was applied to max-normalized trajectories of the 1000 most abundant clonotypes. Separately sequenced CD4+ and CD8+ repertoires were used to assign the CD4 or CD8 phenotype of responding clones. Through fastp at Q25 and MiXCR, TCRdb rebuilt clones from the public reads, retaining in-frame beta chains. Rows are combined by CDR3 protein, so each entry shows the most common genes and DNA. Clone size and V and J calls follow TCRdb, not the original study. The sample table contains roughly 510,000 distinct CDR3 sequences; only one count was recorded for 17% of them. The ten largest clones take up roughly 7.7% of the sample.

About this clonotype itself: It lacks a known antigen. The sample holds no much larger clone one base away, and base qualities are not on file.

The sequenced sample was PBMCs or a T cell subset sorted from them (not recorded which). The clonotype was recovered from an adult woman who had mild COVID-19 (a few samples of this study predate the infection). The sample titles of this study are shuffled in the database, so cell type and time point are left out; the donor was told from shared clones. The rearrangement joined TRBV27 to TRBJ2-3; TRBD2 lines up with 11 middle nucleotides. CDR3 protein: CASSPKSSGRPEDTQYF. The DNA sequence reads TGTGCCAGCAGTCCCAAATCTAGCGGGAGGCCGGAAGATACGCAGTATTTT.